A single sample is the source of the 17 T cell receptor beta chains below, sequenced in a study of T cell responses to AZD1222 COVID-19 vaccine (dated by TCRdb to the early 2020s). The sample's time point label is to be understood as: about 28 days (+/-7) after the second vaccine dose. Library preparation used the immunoSEQ multiplex PCR assay. TCRdb mirrors the immuneACCESS table, restricted to in-frame sequences. Some clones are absent from its copies; in checked studies, under half trace to an unresolved V gene, and the reason for the others is unknown. This sample lists over 130,000 clones; more than 70% were detected once. The biggest ten clones account for about 3.4% of the sample. The specimen comprised peripheral blood, sampled 28 days after the second AZD1222 dose. These receptors all stem from an adult who received the AZD1222 COVID-19 vaccine.

V usage is TRBV27 and J usage is TRBJ2-2, with D uncertain. The CDR3 length is 11 residues. Germline CDR1 and CDR2: MNHEY and SMNVEV (reference sequence). Trimming shortened V by 7 bases and J by 6 bases, and 6 bases separated the two germline ends. The CDR3 loop is CASTPAGELFF. As DNA, the CDR3 is TGTGCCAGCACCCCCGCCGGGGAGCTGTTTTTT.

The V call is TRBV12-3 or TRBV12-4, the J call TRBJ2-5; 7 nucleotides line up with TRBD2. The V segment lost 5 bases and the J segment 5 bases; nucleotides outside the gene matches: 5. CDR3 length equals 13 residues. CDR3 bases: TGTGCCAGCAGTCGGACTAGTTTGGAGACCCAGTACTTC. Translating gives CASSRTSLETQYF.

The chain recombines TRBV4-1 with TRBJ2-5, with a possible D match to TRBD2 (6 bases). V was clipped by 4 bases and J by 5 bases, with 14 bases between them. Germline-derived CDR1 and CDR2 are MGHRA and YSYEKL. This CDR3 spans 14 amino acids. The DNA of the CDR3 is TGCGCCAGCAGCCCCGCGGATCGGGAGGAGACCCAGTACTTC. This encodes CASSPADREETQYF.

J is TRBJ1-5 and V is TRBV19; 8 nucleotides line up with TRBD1. CDR3 length: 14 residues. Germline V gives CDR1 LNHDA, CDR2 SQIVND (reference sequence). V lost 7 bases and J lost 6; bases outside the gene matches: 8. CDR3 nucleotide sequence: TGTGCCAGTACCCGACAGGGGCAAAGTCAGCCCCAGCATTTT. This gives the protein CASTRQGQSQPQHF.

The chain has TRBV1 and TRBJ1-2; the table assigns TRBD1, which was not confirmed against the DNA. TRBV1 is termed a pseudogene. This CDR3 has 17 amino acids. Here the CDR3 DNA reads TGCACCAGCAGCCAAGAGGTGGGTACAGGTCCTAACTATGGCTACACCTTC. Translated: CTSSQEVGTGPNYGYTF.

The chain couples TRBV28 to TRBJ1-3; D is unresolved. The CDR3 is 14 amino acids. The ends were cut back, 3 bases at V and 0 bases at J, with 6 bases in the middle. The germline V gene has CDR1 MDHEN and CDR2 SYDVKM. Written as DNA, the CDR3 is TGTGCCAGCAGTTTGAGTAGCTCTGGAAACACCATATATTTT. It encodes CASSLSSSGNTIYF.

Note on this clone: At the DNA level, this CDR3 is encoded by other sequences in the same sample as well. The V and J genes are TRBV7-2 and TRBJ2-1; D is undetermined. Germline V gene lookup returns CDR1 SGHTA and CDR2 FQGNSA. CDR3 length: 12 amino acids. Trimming removed 0 bases at V and 8 bases at J, with 5 bases between. CDR3 nucleotides: TGTGCCAGCAGCTTAGCGGGATATGAGCAGTTCTTC. This sequence encodes CASSLAGYEQFF.

The chain is built from TRBV4-2 and TRBJ1-3; D may be TRBD1 (5 bases). Germline CDR1 reads LGHNA; CDR2 reads YNFKEQ. This CDR3 comprises 19 residues. Trimming removed 0 bases from V and 0 bases from J, with 18 bases in between. The CDR3 is CASSQERLGTSHSGNTIYF. CDR3 nucleotide sequence: TGTGCCAGCAGCCAAGAAAGACTCGGGACCTCACACTCTGGAAACACCATATATTTT.

V usage is TRBV11-3 and J usage is TRBJ2-1, with TRBD1 matching over 8 bases. Germline V CDR1 and CDR2: SGHNT, YENEEA. Trimming at V came to 4 bases and at J to 5 bases, leaving 4 bases not matched to a gene. The CDR3 length is 14 residues. In nucleotides, the CDR3 is TGTGCCAGCAGCTACGGGGACAGGCACAATGAGCAGTTCTTC. This encodes CASSYGDRHNEQFF.

The CDR3 loop reads CASSRDSYGYTF. The CDR3 DNA follows: TGTGCCAGCAGCCGGGACAGCTATGGCTACACCTTC. V usage is TRBV6-2 or TRBV6-3 and J usage is TRBJ1-2; 7 nucleotides line up with TRBD1. Looked up from germline, CDR1 is MNHEY and CDR2 is SVGEGT. J lost 4 bases, V lost 6 bases, and 2 bases had no gene match. The CDR3 extends over 12 amino acids.

V gene TRBV9 combines with J gene TRBJ2-3; tentatively, D is TRBD1 (7 bases). Trimming stripped 3 bases from V and 0 bases from J, with 20 bases between. CDR1 and CDR2 (germline): SGDLS, YYNGEE. There are 18 residues in the CDR3. CDR3 protein: CASSAQGGVGGSTDTQYF. The CDR3 bases are TGTGCCAGCAGCGCCCAGGGCGGGGTAGGGGGCAGCACAGATACGCAGTATTTT.

As for this clone: Other DNA sequences in the sample encode the same CDR3. The rearrangement joins TRBV6-5 to TRBJ2-7, with TRBD1 identical over 9 bases. The CDR3 covers 15 residues. V shed 0 bases, J shed 4 bases, and the junction held 4 bases outside the gene matches. Per the germline V gene, CDR1 is MNHEY and CDR2 is SVGAGI. The CDR3 DNA sequence: TGTGCCAGCAGTTACTCCCCGGGACAGGGATACGAGCAGTACTTC. This gives the protein CASSYSPGQGYEQYF.

The chain couples TRBV5-1 to TRBJ1-1; D unclear. The CDR3 is made up of 16 amino acids. V gave up 5 bases and J gave up 0 bases, with 17 bases separating them. Germline CDR1 is SGHRS and CDR2 is YFSETQ. CDR3 sequence: CASRSLKGSMNTEAFF. The DNA for the CDR3 is TGCGCCAGCAGGTCCTTAAAGGGATCAATGAACACTGAAGCTTTCTTT.

The V call is TRBV10-1, the J call TRBJ2-2; 10 bases are shared with TRBD2. The V gene end was trimmed by 5 bases and the J gene end by 6 bases; junction bases not matched to a gene: 9. The germline gives CDR1 WNHNN, CDR2 SYGVQD (reference sequence). CDR3 length equals 16 residues. The CDR3 reads CASSYSAGGPPGELFF. The DNA of the CDR3 is TGCGCCAGCAGTTACTCAGCGGGAGGGCCCCCCGGGGAGCTGTTTTTT.

This clone was counted between two and nine times. This chain joins TRBV19 and TRBJ1-3; 7 bases line up with TRBD1. J lost 7 bases, V lost 3 bases, and 12 bases had no gene match. Germline CDR1 LNHDA, CDR2 SQIVND (reference sequence). There are 16 residues in the CDR3. This CDR3 is CASSIIGTVSGNTIYF. The DNA for the CDR3 is TGTGCCAGTAGTATCATCGGGACAGTTTCAGGGAACACCATATATTTT. Drawing the rest from reference TRBV19 and TRBJ1-3, the complete variable domain is DGGITQSPKYLFRKEGQNVTLSCEQNLNHDAMYWYRQDPGQGLRLIYYSQIVNDFQKGDIAEGYSVSREKKESFPLTVTSAQKNPTAFYLCASSIIGTVSGNTIYFGEGSWLTVV.

The V call is TRBV27, the J call TRBJ1-6, with D tentatively TRBD1 (5 bases). V shed 4 bases and J shed 7 bases, with 14 bases lying between them. This CDR3 spans 15 amino acids. Germline CDR1 reads MNHEY; CDR2 reads SMNVEV (reference sequence). CDR3 in amino acids: CASSSRVGPNSPLHF. The CDR3 DNA follows: TGTGCCAGCAGTTCCAGGGTGGGCCCCAATTCACCCCTCCACTTT.

V usage is TRBV29-1 and J usage is TRBJ1-3, with D unclear. The V and J ends lost 4 bases and 1 base respectively, with 8 bases between them. The length of the CDR3 is 13 residues. Germline-derived CDR1 and CDR2 are SQVTM and ANQGSEA. CDR3 amino acids: CSVVSPSGNTIYF. The CDR3 bases are TGCAGCGTTGTGTCCCCGTCTGGAAACACCATATATTTT.